This TCR beta chain was profiled in a study of cytomegalovirus exposure and HLA in healthy donors (TCRdb year 2017). The study in broad terms: An earlier analysis of some 600 of the donors reported under 300 Gb of sequence data and about 120 million unique TCR beta sequences obtained from approximately 180 million T cells. An early release that covered about 600 HLA-typed donors contained approximately 300 gigabases of sequencing data and tens of millions of unique TCR sequences. Among the roughly 410 genotyped donors, about 85% belonged to the genetic ancestry cluster associated with self-reported Caucasian donors. The study aimed to test whether cataloging public T cell receptors could reveal signatures of past pathogen exposure. The T cell repertoires of roughly 660 subjects were profiled by immunosequencing and related to cytomegalovirus serostatus. Along with the roughly 710-subject first cohort, a separate validation cohort of over 90 different subjects was used. To predict cytomegalovirus infection status, the study combined high-throughput TCR immunosequencing, statistical association of individual TCRs with disease status, and machine learning. A later analysis re-examined previously published TCR beta repertoires from about 700 donors and added high-resolution HLA genotyping to investigate patterns of TCR occurrence. Rather than drawing on any new phenotypic data, the later analysis identified candidate immune exposures from TCR beta sequences and the way those sequences occurred across donors. An earlier analysis of some 500 of the donors applied high-throughput TCR beta sequencing to assess whether each TCR beta V gene segment acted as functional or pseudogenic. Donor age, sex, ethnicity and CMV serostatus were compiled together with the repertoire data. A later genetic analysis used genome-wide SNP genotypes for about 60% of the roughly 700 donors, treating that subset as a discovery cohort. Every discovery cohort repertoire had been produced on one sequencing platform. Class I and class II HLA loci were covered by the typing at four-digit resolution. Typing coverage differed by locus: A, B, C, DRB1 and DQB1 were typed in roughly 629-630 donors, DQA1 in 522, DPA1 in around 610, and DPB1 in roughly 470. Roughly five DR-DQ haplotypes were treated as single units for association and clustering because of strong linkage in the cohort. On average, over 200,000 unique TCR beta nucleotide sequences were sequenced per donor among 398 genotyped donors of the cohort, with 15% to 20% of those sequences being non-productive. Overall results and qualifications from the work: The cohort was sequenced for TCR beta chains only, and without alpha or paired-chain data the features that could be detected were limited. According to a later genetic analysis, donors in an Asian-associated ancestry cluster had fewer N-insertions in productive TCRs than the roughly 700-donor mean. A later analysis found that HLA-associated TCR beta chains were more clonally expanded and had lower generation probabilities than equally common non-associated chains. In a later analysis, the rate of TCR association differed among HLA loci, with DRB1 alleles having the most associated TCRs and HLA-C alleles having the fewest. In a later analysis, most CMV-associated TCR beta chains were found to appear HLA-restricted, with HLA associations seemingly driven largely by CMV exposure. Linkage disequilibrium might explain the correlated functional status among segregating V segments, but an unknown experimental factor could not be ruled out. Because counts were too low, seventeen rarely observed V segments, including chromosome 9 orphons, were excluded from the earlier analysis of fewer than 650 of the donors. In an earlier analysis of under 600 of the donors, most TCR beta V segments were observed in productive rearrangements about 87% or about 30% of the time, broadly matching IMGT annotations. In both the original and validation cohorts, the classifier was reported to diagnose cytomegalovirus status with high specificity and sensitivity. The 87-base-pair reads could not distinguish some IMGT-functional V segments, including TRBV6-2 and TRBV6-3, so those segments were excluded. Assigning TCR associations to individual alleles was difficult when HLA alleles, especially DR and DQ, strongly co-occurred. The sequencing pipeline was judged likely to have produced a cluster of highly shared sequence variants as a technical artifact. A later genetic analysis associated a missense DCLRE1C variant with V-gene and J-gene trimming of TCR beta chains, and an independent cohort replicated the association. Specific HLA alleles were associated with 15,000 to 20,000 TCR beta sequences at a false discovery rate of 0.05 in a later analysis. CMV serostatus was the only immune exposure information available for the cohort. Three of the identified cytomegalovirus-associated TCR beta chains were confirmed in vitro to be specific for cytomegalovirus antigens. A further reported finding was that TCR beta sequences accurately predicted the HLA-A and HLA-B alleles for most subjects in the first cohort. Because some donors lacked HLA typing at each locus, the association tests relied only on the typed subset. A total of some 180 TCR beta chains were listed by the study as associated with cytomegalovirus. In a later analysis, several top co-occurrence clusters were reported to appear linked to parvovirus B19, influenza, CMV and Epstein-Barr virus. The authors suggested that the approach could potentially be generalized to other disease states and immunological phenotypes. Presence/absence analyses assumed roughly uniform sequencing depth across donors, an assumption that may not hold. Most TCR sequences were seen in very few donors, while some public TCRs were found in many individuals.

The junction shows trimming of 6 bases on V and 2 bases on J, plus 15 bases between the germline ends. CDR1 and CDR2 were assigned from the germline V gene (reference sequence) as MNHEY and SMNVEV. The CDR3, from cysteine to phenylalanine, totals 15 residues. Only the CDR3 DNA stays, 45 bases, in frame from base 1. The cohort was made up of 650 to 700 healthy bone marrow donors. All cohort members were sampled while nominally healthy, although unrecorded immune exposures were likely present. The donor was CMV seropositive and belonged to the group of 250 to 300 seropositive cohort members. A peripheral blood sample was collected from each donor, and TCR beta sequencing was performed on peripheral blood mononuclear cells. The Qiagen DNeasy Blood Extraction Kit was used to extract genomic DNA from the blood cell samples. About this clone itself: The antigen this receptor binds is unknown. The input lacks base qualities; no much larger clone sits a single base away.

Library preparation used the immunoSEQ multiplex PCR assay. The multiplex PCR relied on a mix of 60 forward primers for TCR Vbeta segments and 13 reverse primers for TCR Jbeta segments. Amplification of the CDR3 region of rearranged TCR beta genes was performed with a multiplex PCR assay on genomic DNA. The Illumina HiSeq System was used to sequence the amplified TCR beta libraries as 87-base-pair reads. In the original analysis: Across the 670 or so repertoires, a later analysis counted 80 million or so unique TCR beta chains, about 10 million of which were shared by at least two donors. Raw reads were error-corrected and collapsed into unique sequences with a nearest-neighbor algorithm that merged closely related sequences to remove PCR and sequencing errors. To assign V, D and J gene segments, CDR3 sequences were aligned to IMGT reference sequences. For a sequence to be retained, a match of at least six nucleotides was required to both a V gene segment and a J gene segment. Rearrangements were called productive when the CDR3 lacked stop codons and stayed in frame with V and J; all others were non-productive. Following IMGT convention, CDR3 was defined as the stretch from the second conserved V-encoded cysteine to the conserved J-encoded phenylalanine. The earlier analysis of 587 of the donors excluded sequences that lacked an unambiguous match to a single V gene segment. In an earlier analysis of roughly 500 of the donors, V segments were called functional above 56.7% productive rearrangements and were called segregating when the between-donor standard deviation exceeded 5%. To diagnose cytomegalovirus status from the catalog of TCR beta chain sequences, a statistical classification framework was built. A later analysis assigned V and J genes by comparing TCR nucleotide sequences with IMGT/GENE-DB human TR gene sequences. A later analysis assigned CDR3 sequences and most-parsimonious VDJ recombination scenarios with the TCRdist pipeline. In a later analysis, every TCR beta chain was defined by the combination of its CDR3 amino acid sequence and its V-gene family, and reads without a unique V-gene family were dropped. In a later analysis, 550 to 650 highly shared, low-generation-probability nucleotide sequences were removed to address suspected cross-contamination and a sequencing artifact. For each public chain, a later analysis derived a clonal expansion index from normalized ranks of inferred template counts within each repertoire. In a later analysis, generation probabilities were computed using a VDJ recombination model fitted to out-of-frame rearrangements, and the results were checked against IGoR. A later analysis scored TCR-TCR, TCR-HLA and TCR-CMV co-occurrence with hypergeometric tests, applying a repertoire-size bias correction to TCR pairs. A later analysis estimated false discovery rates by permuting HLA or CMV assignments 20 times. In a later analysis, co-occurring TCRs were grouped using DBSCAN, and TCRdist sequence similarity was added for clustering within HLA-allele-positive subsets. Repertoires with fewer than 30,000 or more than 120,000 public chains were left out of co-occurrence clustering, as were four to six repertoires with anomalous nucleotide sharing. TCRdb stores this immuneACCESS table with in-frame sequences only. Part of the clones is absent; in the studies checked, under half of the shortfall reflects unresolved V genes, and no reason is known for the rest. V and J calls plus clone size are reproduced from that table; the DNA served to infer D and trimming. Within this sample are under 200,000 clones, with 70% to 80% of them counted one time only. More than 9.5% of the sample comes from the top ten.

The sequenced material came from PBMCs. This receptor chain uses TRBV27 and TRBJ2-3; matching of 5 bases hints at TRBD2 as the D gene. This sequence was found in a young man in good health and CMV-seropositive. Here is the DNA: TGTGCCAGCAGACCCTTATCGGGGATCACAGATACGCAGTATTTT. The translation is CASRPLSGITDTQYF.